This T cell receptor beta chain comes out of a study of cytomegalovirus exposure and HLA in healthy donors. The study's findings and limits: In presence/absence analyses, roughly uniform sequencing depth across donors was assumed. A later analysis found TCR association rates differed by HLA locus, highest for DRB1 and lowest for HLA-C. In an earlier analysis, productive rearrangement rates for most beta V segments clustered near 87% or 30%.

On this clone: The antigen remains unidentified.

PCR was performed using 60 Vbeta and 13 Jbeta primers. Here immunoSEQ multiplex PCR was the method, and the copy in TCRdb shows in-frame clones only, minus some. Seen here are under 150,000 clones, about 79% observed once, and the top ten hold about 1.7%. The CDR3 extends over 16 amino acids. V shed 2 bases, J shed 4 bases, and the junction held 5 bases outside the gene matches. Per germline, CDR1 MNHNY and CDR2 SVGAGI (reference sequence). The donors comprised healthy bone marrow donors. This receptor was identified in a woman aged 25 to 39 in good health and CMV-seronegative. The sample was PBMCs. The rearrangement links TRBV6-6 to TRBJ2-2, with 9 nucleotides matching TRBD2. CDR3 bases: TGTGCCAGCAGTTACGGGCTAGCGGGGACCACCGGGGAGCTGTTTTTT. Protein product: CASSYGLAGTTGELFF.